This TCR beta chain was captured in a study of response to subunit inactivated influenza vaccine. Using its own MiXCR run on the RT-PCR reads, TCRdb lists one record per CDR3 protein. The table lists 500,000 to 700,000 distinct CDR3 sequences, roughly a quarter of them singletons. The CDR3 is 15 amino acids. From germline, CDR1 is MNHEY and CDR2 SVGEGT. Trimming removed 5 bases at V and 1 base at J, with 12 bases between. These same records also appear under a second study, on T cells expressing NK-cell markers. According to that study: In generating TCR beta cDNA, 5'RACE template switching with UMIs was used. The eight sequenced donors comprised seven who were HCMV-seropositive and one who was seronegative. Sorting was restricted to alpha-beta TCR T cells by an anti-gamma-delta TCR antibody in several experiments. Of the CD8+ T cells in about 6 donors, 1.0-7.0% belonged to dominant NKG2C+ clonotypes. The study found these clonotypes also leading the CD3+CD56-NKG2C+ fraction in four donors.

The sample was CD4+ T cells sorted from PBMCs, taken 11 to 12 days after vaccination. The chain joins TRBV6-2 or TRBV6-3 to TRBJ2-1; a weak D match, TRBD1 (6 bases). This receptor was obtained from a man aged 50-60 years who received an inactivated influenza vaccine. CDR3 sequence: CASSTRTESYNEQFF. For the CDR3, the DNA is TGTGCCAGCAGTACCCGGACAGAATCCTACAATGAGCAGTTCTTC.